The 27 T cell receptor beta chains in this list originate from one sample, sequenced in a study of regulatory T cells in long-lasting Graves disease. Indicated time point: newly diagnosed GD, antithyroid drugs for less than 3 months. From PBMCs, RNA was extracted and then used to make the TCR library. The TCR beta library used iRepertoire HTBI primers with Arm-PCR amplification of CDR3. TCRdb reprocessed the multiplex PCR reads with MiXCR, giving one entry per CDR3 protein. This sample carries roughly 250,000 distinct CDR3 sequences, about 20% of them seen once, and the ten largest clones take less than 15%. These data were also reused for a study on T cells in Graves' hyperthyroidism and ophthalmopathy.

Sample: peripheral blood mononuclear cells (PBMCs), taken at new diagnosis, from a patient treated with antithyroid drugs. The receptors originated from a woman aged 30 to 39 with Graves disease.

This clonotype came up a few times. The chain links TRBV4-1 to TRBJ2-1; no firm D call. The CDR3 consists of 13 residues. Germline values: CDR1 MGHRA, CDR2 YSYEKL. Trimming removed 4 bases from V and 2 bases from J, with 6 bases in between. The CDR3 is CASSRPTYNEQFF. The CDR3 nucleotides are TGCGCCAGCAGCCGGCCGACCTACAATGAGCAGTTCTTC.

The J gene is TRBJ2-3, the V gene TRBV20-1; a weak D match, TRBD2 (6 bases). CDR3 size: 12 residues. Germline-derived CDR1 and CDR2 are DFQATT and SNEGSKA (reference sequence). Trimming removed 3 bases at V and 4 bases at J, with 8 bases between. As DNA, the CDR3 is TGCAGTGCTAGGGAGGGCGCAGATACGCAGTATTTT. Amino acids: CSAREGADTQYF.

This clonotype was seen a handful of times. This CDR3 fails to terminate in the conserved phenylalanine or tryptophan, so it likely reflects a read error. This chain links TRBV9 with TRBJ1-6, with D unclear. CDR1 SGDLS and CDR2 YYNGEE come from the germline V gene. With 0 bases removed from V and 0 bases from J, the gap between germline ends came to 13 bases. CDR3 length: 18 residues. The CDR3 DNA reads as TGTGCCAGCAGCGTAGGCGAGGGCGGAAGCTCCTATAATTCACCCCTCCACTCT. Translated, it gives CASSVGEGGSSYNSPLHS.

The CDR3 spells CASSQDRVREQYF. CDR3 nucleotides: TGTGCCAGCAGCCAAGACAGGGTTCGCGAGCAGTACTTC. The chain recombines TRBV28 with TRBJ2-7, with 7 bases aligning to TRBD1. The germline gives CDR1 MDHEN, CDR2 SYDVKM. The ends lost 6 bases at V and 6 bases at J; junction bases unmatched: 8. The CDR3 is 13 residues long.

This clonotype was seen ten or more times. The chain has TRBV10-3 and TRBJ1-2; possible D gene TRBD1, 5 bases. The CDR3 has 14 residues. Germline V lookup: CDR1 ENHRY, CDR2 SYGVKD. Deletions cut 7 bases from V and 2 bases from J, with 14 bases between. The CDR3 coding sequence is TGTGCCATCAAATCCGGGACGGCAAACTATGGCTACACCTTC. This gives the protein CAIKSGTANYGYTF.

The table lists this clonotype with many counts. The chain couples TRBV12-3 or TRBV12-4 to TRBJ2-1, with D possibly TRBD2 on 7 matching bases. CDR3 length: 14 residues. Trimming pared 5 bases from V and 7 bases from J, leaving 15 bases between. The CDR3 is CASSMGGPGNEQFF. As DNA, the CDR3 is TGTGCCAGCAGTATGGGGGGGCCGGGGAATGAGCAGTTCTTC.

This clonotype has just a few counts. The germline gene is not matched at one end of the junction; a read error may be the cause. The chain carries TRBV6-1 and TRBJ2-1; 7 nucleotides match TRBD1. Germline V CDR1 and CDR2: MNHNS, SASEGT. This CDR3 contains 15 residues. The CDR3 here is CASSELGGPYNEQLF. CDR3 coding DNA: TGTGCCAGCAGTGAATTAGGGGGCCCCTACAATGAGCAGCTCTTC.

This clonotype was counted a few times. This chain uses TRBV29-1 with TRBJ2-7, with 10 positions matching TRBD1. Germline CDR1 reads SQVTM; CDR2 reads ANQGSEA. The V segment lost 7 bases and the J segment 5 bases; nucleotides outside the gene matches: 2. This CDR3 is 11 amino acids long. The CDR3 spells CSGTGGNEQYF. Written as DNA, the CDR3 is TGCAGCGGGACAGGGGGGAACGAGCAGTACTTC.

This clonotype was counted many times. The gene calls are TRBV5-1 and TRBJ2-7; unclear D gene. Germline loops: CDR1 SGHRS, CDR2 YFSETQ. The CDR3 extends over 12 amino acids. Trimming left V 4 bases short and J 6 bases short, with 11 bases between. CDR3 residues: CASSAQGVEQYF. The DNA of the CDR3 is TGCGCCAGCAGCGCCCAAGGAGTCGAGCAGTACTTC.

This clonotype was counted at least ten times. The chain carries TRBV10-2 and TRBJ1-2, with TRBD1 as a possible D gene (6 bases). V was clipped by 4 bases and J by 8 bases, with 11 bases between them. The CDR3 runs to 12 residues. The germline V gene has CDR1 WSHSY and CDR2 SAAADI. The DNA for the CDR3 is TGCGCCAGCAGTGCTTACAGGGAAGGCTACACCTTC. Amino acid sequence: CASSAYREGYTF.

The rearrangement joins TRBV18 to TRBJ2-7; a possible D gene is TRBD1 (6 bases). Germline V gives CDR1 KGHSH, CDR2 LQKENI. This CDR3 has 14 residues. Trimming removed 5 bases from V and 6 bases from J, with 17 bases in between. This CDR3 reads CASSENSAGAEQYF. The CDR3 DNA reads TGTGCCAGCTCAGAAAACTCGGCAGGGGCCGAGCAGTACTTC.

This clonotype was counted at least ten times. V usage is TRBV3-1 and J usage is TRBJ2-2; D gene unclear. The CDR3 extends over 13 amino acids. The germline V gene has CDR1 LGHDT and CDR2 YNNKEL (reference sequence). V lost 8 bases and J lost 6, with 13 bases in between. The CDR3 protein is CASARLTAGELFF. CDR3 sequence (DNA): TGTGCCAGCGCCAGGCTAACGGCCGGGGAGCTGTTTTTT.

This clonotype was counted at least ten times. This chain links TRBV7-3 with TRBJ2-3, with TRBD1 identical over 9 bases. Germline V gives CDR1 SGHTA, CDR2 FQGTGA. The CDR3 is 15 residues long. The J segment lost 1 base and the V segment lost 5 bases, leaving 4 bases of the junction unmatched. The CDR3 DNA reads TGTGCCAGCAGCCGATGGACAGGGGGCACAGATACGCAGTATTTT. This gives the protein CASSRWTGGTDTQYF.

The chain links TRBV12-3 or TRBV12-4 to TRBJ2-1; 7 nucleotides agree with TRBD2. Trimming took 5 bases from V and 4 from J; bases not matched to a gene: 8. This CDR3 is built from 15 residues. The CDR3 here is CASSTPGLRYNEQFF. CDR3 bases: TGTGCCAGCAGTACACCGGGACTACGGTACAATGAGCAGTTCTTC.

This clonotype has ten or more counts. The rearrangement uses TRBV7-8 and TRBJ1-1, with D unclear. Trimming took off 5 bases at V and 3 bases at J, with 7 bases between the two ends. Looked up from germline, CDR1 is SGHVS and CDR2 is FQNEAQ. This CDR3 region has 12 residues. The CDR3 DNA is TGTGCCAGCAGCCCACAGTACACTGAAGCTTTCTTT. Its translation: CASSPQYTEAFF.

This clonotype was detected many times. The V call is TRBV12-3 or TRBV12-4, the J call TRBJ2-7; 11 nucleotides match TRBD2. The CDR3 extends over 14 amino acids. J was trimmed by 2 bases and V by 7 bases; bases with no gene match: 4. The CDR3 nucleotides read TGTGCCAGCAAGACTAGCGGGGTCCCCTACGAGCAGTACTTC. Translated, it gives CASKTSGVPYEQYF.

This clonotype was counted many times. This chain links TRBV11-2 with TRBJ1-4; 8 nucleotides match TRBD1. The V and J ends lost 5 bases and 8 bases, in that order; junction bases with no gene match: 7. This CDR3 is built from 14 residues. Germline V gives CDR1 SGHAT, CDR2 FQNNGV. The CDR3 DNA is TGTGCCAGCAGCCCCCGGGACAGGCCAGAAAAACTGTTTTTT. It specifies CASSPRDRPEKLFF.

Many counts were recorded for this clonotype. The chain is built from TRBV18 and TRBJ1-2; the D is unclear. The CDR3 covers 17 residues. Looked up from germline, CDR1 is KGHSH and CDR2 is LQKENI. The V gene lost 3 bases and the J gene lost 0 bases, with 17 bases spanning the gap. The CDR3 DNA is TGTGCCAGCTCACCCACTTTGAACCACAGAGCTAACTATGGCTACACCTTC. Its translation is CASSPTLNHRANYGYTF.

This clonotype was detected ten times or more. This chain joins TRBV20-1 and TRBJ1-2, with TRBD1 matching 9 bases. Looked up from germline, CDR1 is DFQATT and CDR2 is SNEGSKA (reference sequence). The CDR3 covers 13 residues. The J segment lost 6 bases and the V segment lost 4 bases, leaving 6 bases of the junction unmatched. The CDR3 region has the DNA TGCAGTGCTACCAGACAGGGGGAGGATGGCTACACCTTC. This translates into CSATRQGEDGYTF.

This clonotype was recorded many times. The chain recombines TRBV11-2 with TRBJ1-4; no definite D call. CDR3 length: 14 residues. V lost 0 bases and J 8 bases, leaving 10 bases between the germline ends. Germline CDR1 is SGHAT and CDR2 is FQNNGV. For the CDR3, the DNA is TGTGCCAGCAGCTTAGATCGCCTTTCCGAAAAACTGTTTTTT. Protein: CASSLDRLSEKLFF.

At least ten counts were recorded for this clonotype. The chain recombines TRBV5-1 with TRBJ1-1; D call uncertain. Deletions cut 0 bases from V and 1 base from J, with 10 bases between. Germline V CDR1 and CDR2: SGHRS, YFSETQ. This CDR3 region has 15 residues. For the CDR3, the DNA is TGCGCCAGCAGCTTGGAAACGGTGGGGAACACTGAAGCTTTCTTT. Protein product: CASSLETVGNTEAFF.

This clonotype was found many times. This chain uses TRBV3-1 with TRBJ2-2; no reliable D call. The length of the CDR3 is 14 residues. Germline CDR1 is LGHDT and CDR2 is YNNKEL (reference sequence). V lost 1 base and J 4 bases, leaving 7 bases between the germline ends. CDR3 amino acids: CASSQGGSTGELFF. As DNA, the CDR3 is TGTGCCAGCAGCCAAGGTGGCAGCACCGGGGAGCTGTTTTTT.

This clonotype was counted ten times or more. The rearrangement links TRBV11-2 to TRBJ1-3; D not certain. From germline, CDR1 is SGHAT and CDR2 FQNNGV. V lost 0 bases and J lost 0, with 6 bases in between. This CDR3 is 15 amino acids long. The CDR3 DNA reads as TGTGCCAGCAGCTTAGATGGTTACTCTGGAAACACCATATATTTT. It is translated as CASSLDGYSGNTIYF.

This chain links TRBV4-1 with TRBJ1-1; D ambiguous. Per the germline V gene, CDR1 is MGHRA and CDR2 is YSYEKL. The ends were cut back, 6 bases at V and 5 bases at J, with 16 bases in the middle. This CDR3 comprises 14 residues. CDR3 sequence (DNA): TGCGCCAGCAGTGGTATAGGAGAGGAGACTGAAGCTTTCTTT. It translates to CASSGIGEETEAFF.

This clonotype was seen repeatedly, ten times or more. The CDR3 nucleotides are TGCAGCGTCTGGGGTCGTGTGCAGGAGACCTACGAGCAGTACTTC. This gives the protein CSVWGRVQETYEQYF. The chain couples TRBV29-1 to TRBJ2-7; no reliable D call. This CDR3 contains 15 residues. Trimming removed 6 bases from V and 2 bases from J, with 20 bases in between. CDR1 is SQVTM and CDR2 is ANQGSEA in the germline V gene.

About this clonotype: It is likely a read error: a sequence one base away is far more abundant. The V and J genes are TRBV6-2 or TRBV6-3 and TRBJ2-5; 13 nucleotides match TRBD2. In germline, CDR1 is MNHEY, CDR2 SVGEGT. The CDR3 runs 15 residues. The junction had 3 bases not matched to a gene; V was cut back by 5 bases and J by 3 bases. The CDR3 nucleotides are TGTGCCAGCAGTCATGGACTAGCGGGGGAAGAGACCCAGTACTTC. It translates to CASSHGLAGEETQYF.

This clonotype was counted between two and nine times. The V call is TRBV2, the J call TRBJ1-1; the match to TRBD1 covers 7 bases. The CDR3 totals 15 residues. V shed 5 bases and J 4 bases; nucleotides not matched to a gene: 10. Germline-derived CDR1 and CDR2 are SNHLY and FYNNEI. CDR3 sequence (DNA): TGTGCCAGCAGTTACTCGTACAGGGGAATCACTGAAGCTTTCTTT. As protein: CASSYSYRGITEAFF.